The next 2 T cell receptor beta chains were all read from a single sample in a study of cytomegalovirus exposure and HLA in healthy donors (dated by TCRdb to 2015 to 2018). Library preparation was by the immunoSEQ multiplex PCR assay. For the multiplex PCR, a mixture combining 60 forward primers for TCR Vbeta segments and 13 reverse primers for TCR Jbeta segments was used. TCRdb took this table from immuneACCESS and kept in-frame rearrangements with V and J called. Such tables lack part of the clones; where checked against another copy, unresolved V genes explain under half of the gap, and the rest is unexplained. The sample data list some 130,000 clones, and roughly 82% of these were observed just once. The ten largest make up about 11% of the sample. The sample was PBMCs. All receptors derive from a male donor in good health and CMV-seropositive.

The V gene is TRBV29-1, the J gene TRBJ2-3; 8 bases align to TRBD2. Germline CDR1 and CDR2: SQVTM and ANQGSEA. CDR3 length: 22 residues. The J segment lost 1 base and the V segment lost 4 bases, leaving 28 bases of the junction unmatched. The CDR3 DNA sequence: TGCAGCGTTGTTATTAGGGCCATCCTTAGCGGGACCTCGATGGGTCGCACAGATACGCAGTATTTT. As protein: CSVVIRAILSGTSMGRTDTQYF.

The CDR3 region is CASSIRTGGLSYGYTF. In DNA form, the CDR3 reads TGTGCCAGTAGTATCCGAACAGGGGGCTTAAGCTATGGCTACACCTTC. The V and J genes are TRBV19 and TRBJ1-2; 9 nucleotides agree with TRBD1. The CDR3 is made up of 16 amino acids. Trimming at V came to 3 bases and at J to 4 bases, leaving 9 bases not matched to a gene. Looked up from germline, CDR1 is LNHDA and CDR2 is SQIVND (reference sequence).